A single TCR beta chain is shown here with its context. The data belong to a study of CD4 and CD8 cells across lung adenocarcinoma regions. The CDR3 consists of 16 residues. In germline, CDR1 is MNHNS, CDR2 SASEGT. One entry per CDR3 protein, called by TCRdb with MiXCR from the PCR reads. The table lists 5,500 to 7,000 distinct CDR3 sequences, around 50% of them singletons, with 87% in the top ten. The chain combines TRBV6-1 with TRBJ2-2, with D possibly being TRBD2 (5 bases). The J call may not be correct, given that the DNA end is closer to TRBJ2-3. The sample comprised CD8+ T cells from the margin of a lung tumor. The origin of this receptor is a male donor with lung adenocarcinoma. The CD4 and CD8 labels of this study may be unreliable. The CDR3 region has the DNA TGTGCCAGCAGTACCCAAGCTGGGTCGCGCACCGGGAAGCAGTATTTT. This translates into CASSTQAGSRTGKQYF.